This TCR beta chain was captured in a study of post-analysis software for immune sequencing data. Study observations and caveats: Patients had higher frequencies than controls of about 5 TRBV segments, including TRBV5-6, TRBV5-1 and TRBV20-1. Samples sharing a preparation batch grouped tightly together when assessed by F measure. Controls significantly exceeded multiple sclerosis patients in normalized Chao1 diversity.

The CDR3 covers 17 residues. V gave up 5 bases and J gave up 0 bases, with 18 bases separating them. The germline V gene has CDR1 SGHTA and CDR2 FQGNSA. Unique-molecular-identifier-tagged TCR beta cDNA libraries were used. Starting from roughly 1.1 to 9.2 million T cells, the study yielded approximately 460,000 cDNA molecules. TCRdb reanalysed the PCR reads using MiXCR and keeps one entry per CDR3 protein. Of hundreds of thousands of distinct CDR3 sequences in the sample, approximately 60% are singletons; the top ten hold around 11%. As to this clonotype: No antigen is known for it.

This rearrangement joins TRBV7-2 to TRBJ2-3; D may match TRBD1 or TRBD2 (5 bases each). Sequenced: blood. The receptor was derived from a girl aged 2 to 10 with multiple sclerosis. The CDR3 DNA follows: TGTGCCAGCAGCGCGTCTCCGGGACGACAAAGCACAGATACGCAGTATTTT. Protein: CASSASPGRQSTDTQYF.